This TCR beta chain was obtained from a study of blood T cell repertoires in COVID-19. Background on the study: The United States, Italy and Spain supplied acute and convalescent COVID-19 samples. T cells, B-cell-depleted T cells, or PBMCs supplied cDNA or gDNA.

CDR1 is LGHNT, CDR2 FRNRAP, per germline. Trimming removed 2 bases at V and 7 bases at J, with 6 bases between. The CDR3 spans 12 residues. The authors' processing: The assay estimated nucleated cells by amplifying reference gene primers. Sequenced by immunoSEQ multiplex PCR; TCRdb stores in-frame clones only, minus some. V and J calls and clone size are copied from that table; D and trimming were computed from the DNA. This table holds some 150,000 clones, around 90% found once. The sample taken for sequencing was peripheral blood. This chain links TRBV12-5 with TRBJ1-5, with no clear D. This receptor was taken from a woman aged 80 or over with acute or convalescent COVID-19. CDR3 coding DNA: TGTGCTAGTGGTTTGTCCACACAGCCCCAGCATTTT. Its protein product is CASGLSTQPQHF.